These T cell receptor beta chains were read from a single sample in a study of PD-1 blockade in classical Hodgkin lymphoma. Assay used: immunoSEQ multiplex PCR; TCRdb lists only in-frame clones, some missing. Of tens of thousands of clones listed, over 70% are singletons. The sample was peripheral blood mononuclear cells (PBMCs), taken before the second cycle of nivolumab. The receptors stem from a human donor with classical Hodgkin lymphoma. Both conserved end residues are part of each CDR3. D genes are given only for firm matches. Clone sizes are given selectively: once, few, many, or a class where the clone is expanded.

d_gene	v_gene	j_gene	abundance	CDR3aa	CDR3nt
NA	TRBV2	TRBJ2-3	NA	CASSAGNTQYF	TGTGCCAGCAGTGCCGGAAATACGCAGTATTTT
TRBD2	TRBV5-1	TRBJ2-5	NA	CASSLLGGLETQYF	TGCGCCAGCAGCCTATTGGGAGGGTTGGAGACCCAGTACTTC
NA	TRBV5-4	TRBJ2-3	once	CASSLRAGSTDTQYF	TGTGCCAGCAGCTTGAGGGCGGGGAGCACAGATACGCAGTATTTT
NA	TRBV6-5	TRBJ1-4	medium-sized	CASSYSDGSNEKLFF	TGTGCCAGCAGTTACTCAGATGGGAGTAATGAAAAACTGTTTTTT
NA	TRBV27	TRBJ2-1	NA	CASSFGTYNEQFF	TGTGCCAGCAGTTTCGGGACTTACAATGAGCAGTTCTTC
NA	TRBV9	TRBJ1-2	NA	CASSVSREGDYGYTF	TGTGCCAGCAGCGTCTCCAGGGAAGGGGACTATGGCTACACCTTC
TRBD2	TRBV5-1	TRBJ2-1	NA	CASSWGLAGVNNEQFF	TGCGCCAGCAGCTGGGGACTAGCGGGAGTCAACAATGAGCAGTTCTTC
NA	TRBV18	TRBJ1-5	once	CASSSGTLRNQPQHF	TGTGCCAGCTCATCCGGGACCTTGAGAAATCAGCCCCAGCATTTT
NA	TRBV7-6	TRBJ2-7	few	CASSPRWGNYEQYF	TGTGCCAGCAGCCCCCGTTGGGGGAACTACGAGCAGTACTTC
NA	TRBV23-1	TRBJ2-1	NA	CASSQYRDPSYNEQFF	TGCGCCAGCAGTCAGTACAGGGACCCCTCCTACAATGAGCAGTTCTTC
TRBD1	TRBV11-2	TRBJ1-3	NA	CASSLSGGPGNTIYF	TGTGCCAGCAGCTTATCAGGGGGGCCTGGGAACACCATATATTTT
NA	TRBV27	TRBJ2-2	NA	CASSLLRGPNTGELFF	TGTGCCAGCAGTTTATTGCGGGGTCCCAACACCGGGGAGCTGTTTTTT
TRBD1	TRBV11-3	TRBJ2-5	NA	CASSARGRGETQYF	TGTGCCAGCAGCGCAAGGGGGCGCGGAGAGACCCAGTACTTC
NA	TRBV29-1	TRBJ1-1	NA	CSALITEAFF	TGCAGCGCTCTAATCACTGAAGCTTTCTTT
NA	TRBV27	TRBJ1-4	NA	CASSFAGTSTNEKLFF	TGTGCCAGCAGTTTCGCCGGGACTTCAACTAATGAAAAACTGTTTTTT
TRBD2	TRBV19	TRBJ2-1	NA	CASSLKLAGASYNEQFF	TGTGCCAGTAGCCTTAAACTAGCGGGAGCGTCCTACAATGAGCAGTTCTTC
TRBD2	TRBV7-2	TRBJ2-7	once	CASSISSGSSYEQYF	TGTGCCAGCAGCATTTCTAGCGGAAGCTCCTACGAGCAGTACTTC
NA	TRBV5-6	TRBJ2-7	few	CASSPVGRLRDEQYF	TGTGCCAGCAGCCCTGTAGGGAGGTTAAGAGACGAGCAGTACTTC
TRBD1	TRBV27	TRBJ2-7	NA	CASSEGQGVGEQYF	TGTGCCAGCAGTGAAGGACAGGGGGTAGGCGAGCAGTACTTC
TRBD2	TRBV19	TRBJ2-7	NA	CASRETSGGSYEQYF	TGTGCCAGTAGAGAGACAAGCGGGGGTTCCTACGAGCAGTACTTC
TRBD2	TRBV5-1	TRBJ2-5	NA	CASSFGAGGPLGLYRTETQYF	TGCGCCAGCAGCTTCGGTGCGGGGGGCCCGCTTGGCCTATATAGGACAGAGACCCAGTACTTC
TRBD2	TRBV28	TRBJ2-3	NA	CASSLLGGGSTDTQYF	TGTGCCAGCAGTTTATTGGGCGGGGGGAGCACAGATACGCAGTATTTT
NA	TRBV2	TRBJ1-1	NA	CARQANTEAFF	TGTGCCAGACAGGCAAACACTGAAGCTTTCTTT
TRBD1	TRBV19	TRBJ1-1	NA	CASSPETGGRTEAFF	TGTGCCAGTAGCCCGGAGACAGGGGGCCGGACTGAAGCTTTCTTT
NA	TRBV27	TRBJ1-2	NA	CASRTVNMRGDGYTF	TGTGCCAGCAGAACCGTAAACATGCGTGGAGATGGCTACACCTTC
TRBD1	TRBV6-5	TRBJ1-2	NA	CASTSTGIYGYTF	TGTGCCAGCACCTCGACAGGGATCTATGGCTACACCTTC
TRBD1	TRBV6-1	TRBJ1-4	few	CASSEEVGWVGQAPEKLFF	TGTGCCAGCAGTGAAGAGGTTGGATGGGTGGGACAGGCACCTGAAAAACTGTTTTTT
NA	TRBV19	TRBJ1-2	few	CASSMEALFNYGYTF	TGTGCCAGTAGTATGGAGGCTCTCTTTAACTATGGCTACACCTTC
NA	TRBV5-1	TRBJ1-1	NA	CASSSGTIGTGAFF	TGCGCCAGCAGCTCCGGGACCATTGGGACCGGAGCTTTCTTT
NA	TRBV7-9	TRBJ2-7	once	CASSLAGGGAPYEQYF	TGTGCCAGCAGCTTAGCGGGCGGTGGGGCCCCCTACGAGCAGTACTTC
TRBD1	TRBV5-4	TRBJ2-2	NA	CASSLGQGHTGELFF	TGTGCCAGCAGCTTGGGACAGGGACACACCGGGGAGCTGTTTTTT
TRBD1	TRBV5-1	TRBJ2-1	NA	CASTGGQGSYNEQFF	TGCGCCAGCACAGGGGGACAAGGGTCCTACAATGAGCAGTTCTTC
NA	TRBV30	TRBJ2-3	NA	CAWTPLGGGGVDTQYF	TGTGCCTGGACCCCCCTGGGAGGGGGAGGTGTAGATACGCAGTATTTT
TRBD1	TRBV18	TRBJ1-1	once	CASSPGTGNTEAFF	TGTGCCAGCTCACCCGGGACAGGGAACACTGAAGCTTTCTTT
NA	TRBV5-6	TRBJ1-2	NA	CASSLRLSFSFGYTF	TGTGCCAGCAGCTTGCGGCTGTCGTTCAGCTTTGGCTACACCTTC
NA	TRBV29-1	TRBJ1-2	few	CSVETGTPDEDYGYTF	TGCAGCGTTGAAACCGGGACACCCGACGAGGACTATGGCTACACCTTC
TRBD2	TRBV11-2	TRBJ2-7	NA	CASSLTGTISEQYF	TGTGCCAGCAGCTTAACCGGGACTATTAGTGAGCAGTACTTC
NA	TRBV6-5	TRBJ2-2	NA	CASRRSAGELFF	TGTGCCAGCAGAAGAAGCGCCGGGGAGCTGTTTTTT
NA	TRBV27	TRBJ2-1	NA	CASSPQGSYNEQFF	TGTGCCAGCAGCCCACAGGGATCCTACAATGAGCAGTTCTTC
TRBD2	TRBV7-3	TRBJ2-1	NA	CASSLRGGLAGNNEQFF	TGTGCCAGCAGCTTAAGGGGGGGACTAGCGGGAAACAATGAGCAGTTCTTC
TRBD1	TRBV6-1	TRBJ2-2	NA	CASSEGTGNSGELFF	TGTGCCAGCAGTGAAGGGACAGGGAATTCCGGGGAGCTGTTTTTT
NA	TRBV6-5	TRBJ2-5	NA	CASSFSGETQYF	TGTGCCAGCAGTTTCAGCGGGGAGACCCAGTACTTC
NA	TRBV14	TRBJ2-5	NA	CASSQVRVGTQYF	TGTGCCAGCAGCCAAGTAAGGGTGGGGACCCAGTACTTC
TRBD2	TRBV7-2	TRBJ2-3	NA	CASSLAVLAGGSTDTQYF	TGTGCCAGCAGCTTAGCCGTCTTAGCGGGGGGTTCCACAGATACGCAGTATTTT
NA	TRBV7-9	TRBJ1-5	once	CASSLGTGAVNQPQHF	TGTGCCAGCAGCTTAGGCACCGGGGCAGTAAATCAGCCCCAGCATTTT
TRBD2	TRBV11-2	TRBJ2-3	once	CASSLVAGGDTQYF	TGTGCCAGCAGCTTAGTTGCGGGAGGGGATACGCAGTATTTT
NA	TRBV7-9	TRBJ1-3	NA	CASSLKVKGNTIYF	TGTGCCAGCAGCTTAAAAGTCAAGGGAAATACCATATATTTT
TRBD2	TRBV7-9	TRBJ2-5	NA	CASSLVAGGRETQYF	TGTGCCAGCAGCTTAGTAGCGGGGGGGAGAGAGACCCAGTACTTC
NA	TRBV5-1	TRBJ1-1	NA	CASSSGRPEKAFF	TGCGCCAGCAGCTCGGGCAGACCGGAGAAAGCTTTCTTT
NA	TRBV19	TRBJ2-3	NA	CASSIGGLLTDTQYF	TGTGCCAGTAGTATAGGGGGCCTGCTCACAGATACGCAGTATTTT
NA	TRBV21-1	TRBJ2-1	NA	CASSTRPLGNRDEQFF	TGTGCCAGCAGCACGAGGCCTTTGGGTAATAGGGATGAGCAGTTCTTC
NA	TRBV7-9	TRBJ1-6	few	CASSPGAGHAASPLHF	TGTGCCAGCAGCCCCGGCGCGGGGCACGCGGCATCGCCCCTCCACTTT
NA	TRBV15	TRBJ2-2	NA	CATSREAAGPNTGELFF	TGTGCCACCAGCAGAGAGGCGGCGGGTCCTAACACCGGGGAGCTGTTTTTT